One sample yielded the 10 T cell receptor beta chains listed below, sequenced in a study of T cell responses to AZD1222 COVID-19 vaccine. Profiled with immunoSEQ multiplex PCR; TCRdb holds only in-frame clones, not every one. The data hold around 180,000 clones, with 90% observed a single time. The source material was peripheral blood, sampled on day 0 of AZD1222 vaccination. The receptors stem from an adult in good health.

This rearrangement joins TRBV4-1 to TRBJ2-7; D remains ambiguous. Trimming cost V 0 bases and J 7 bases, with 4 bases left between them. Germline values: CDR1 MGHRA, CDR2 YSYEKL. This CDR3 contains 11 residues. CDR3 bases: TGCGCCAGCAGCCAAGACAGGGAGCAGTACTTC. Translation gives CASSQDREQYF.

V is TRBV5-1 and J is TRBJ1-1, with a tentative D call TRBD1 (6 bases). There are 14 residues in the CDR3. Looked up from germline, CDR1 is SGHRS and CDR2 is YFSETQ. V dropped 6 bases and J dropped 5 bases, with 17 bases sitting between them. CDR3 sequence: CASKTVEGGTEAFF. The CDR3 region has the DNA TGCGCCAGCAAGACGGTGGAAGGGGGGACTGAAGCTTTCTTT.

The rearrangement uses TRBV2 and TRBJ1-1; D is undetermined. The CDR3 consists of 9 residues. Trimming cost V 7 bases and J 4 bases, with 1 base left between them. In germline, CDR1 is SNHLY, CDR2 FYNNEI. CDR3 nucleotide sequence: TGTGCCAGCACCACTGAAGCTTTCTTT. This encodes CASTTEAFF.

The chain links TRBV30 to TRBJ2-7; 9 nucleotides line up with TRBD1. J was trimmed by 3 bases and V by 3 bases; bases with no gene match: 0. The CDR3 is made up of 12 amino acids. From germline, CDR1 is GTSNPN and CDR2 SVGIG (reference sequence). CDR3 residues: CAWRGQGYEQYF. The CDR3 DNA reads TGTGCCTGGAGGGGACAGGGCTACGAGCAGTACTTC.

The CDR3, as DNA: TGTGCCAGCAGCTTGGGGGGACAGACCACGTCCTACGAGCAGTACTTC. Translation gives CASSLGGQTTSYEQYF. The rearrangement links TRBV7-9 to TRBJ2-7; weak D call: TRBD1 (7 bases). CDR3 size: 16 residues. Germline values: CDR1 SEHNR, CDR2 FQNEAQ (reference sequence). Trimming shortened V by 3 bases and J by 1 base, and 16 bases separated the two germline ends.

The chain uses TRBV7-9 and TRBJ2-2, with 7 bases matching TRBD1. Germline CDR1 SEHNR, CDR2 FQNEAQ (reference sequence). The CDR3 contains 15 residues. V was clipped by 1 base and J by 4 bases; unmatched bases: 3. The chain's CDR3 is CASSLGTGPTGELFF. In nucleotides, the CDR3 is TGTGCCAGCAGCTTAGGGACAGGCCCCACCGGGGAGCTGTTTTTT.

The genes are TRBV6-1 and TRBJ2-7, with 12 bases lining up with TRBD1. Germline trimming cut 4 bases from V and 4 bases from J; bases unmatched to any gene: 5. Germline CDR1 MNHNS, CDR2 SASEGT. CDR3 length: 15 amino acids. The CDR3 DNA sequence: TGTGCCAGCAGTGTAGGGACAGGGGGCGTATACGAGCAGTACTTC. It translates to CASSVGTGGVYEQYF.

The CDR3: CAALGGPTTEAFF. For the CDR3, the DNA is TGCGCGGCATTGGGAGGGCCGACCACTGAAGCTTTCTTT. This chain uses TRBV10-2 with TRBJ1-1; D ambiguous. Looked up from germline, CDR1 is WSHSY and CDR2 is SAAADI. The CDR3 extends over 13 amino acids.

J is TRBJ1-4 and V is TRBV18; no reliable D call. V was shortened by 3 bases and J by 3 bases, with 11 bases between the two germline ends. The length of the CDR3 is 15 residues. CDR1 and CDR2 from the germline V gene are KGHSH and LQKENI. CDR3 nucleotides: TGTGCCAGCTCACCCCCCAACCGGGCTAATGAAAAACTGTTTTTT. This translates into CASSPPNRANEKLFF.

The rearrangement links TRBV6-5 to TRBJ2-7; TRBD1 matches 10 bases. The V gene end was trimmed by 5 bases and the J gene end by 3 bases; junction bases not matched to a gene: 7. Germline V gene sequence: CDR1 MNHEY, CDR2 SVGAGI. The CDR3 contains 15 residues. The CDR3 region is CASSQSGTGDYEQYF. CDR3 bases: TGTGCCAGCAGTCAATCCGGGACAGGGGACTACGAGCAGTACTTC.